A selection of T cell receptor beta chains follows, all from one sample in a study of cytomegalovirus exposure and HLA in healthy donors. Produced via immunoSEQ multiplex PCR; TCRdb's table is partial and in-frame only. The data contain some 49,000 clones, around 94% of them singletons. Input material: PBMCs. The receptors derive from a woman in her late teens or twenties in good health and CMV-seropositive. CDR3s include the opening cysteine and the closing phenylalanine or tryptophan. The order of the fields is D gene, V gene, clone size, J gene, CDR3 DNA, CDR3 protein. The D gene is left open where the match is weak. Clone size, where shown, is once, few, many, or a class for clones that have expanded.

NA	TRBV5-1	NA	TRBJ1-1	TGCGCCAGCAGCTTGGAGGCGGGCTCCACTGAAGCTTTCTTT	CASSLEAGSTEAFF
NA	TRBV19	once	TRBJ2-1	TGTGCCAGTAGTGTGGACAGTTCCCGACCAAACAATGAGCAGTTCTTC	CASSVDSSRPNNEQFF
NA	TRBV11-2	NA	TRBJ2-2	TGTGCCAGCAGCCCTAGCTTGGGTCACGGGGAGCTGTTTTTT	CASSPSLGHGELFF
TRBD2	TRBV11-2	NA	TRBJ2-5	TGTGCCAGCAGCTTGGGAGGGCAAGAGACCCAGTACTTC	CASSLGGQETQYF
NA	TRBV28	NA	TRBJ1-2	TGTGCCAGCAGTTTCTCAGGAGGCCTATCCTATGGCTACACCTTC	CASSFSGGLSYGYTF
NA	TRBV6-1	once	TRBJ2-3	TGTGCCAGCAGGGGCCTTAAAAGCACAGATACGCAGTATTTT	CASRGLKSTDTQYF
TRBD2	TRBV7-8	NA	TRBJ2-2	TGTGCCAGCAGCCCCTGGACTAGCGGGGGTACTTTGAAAGTCACCGGGGAGCTGTTTTTT	CASSPWTSGGTLKVTGELFF
TRBD2	TRBV7-3	NA	TRBJ2-7	TGTGCCAGCAGCCTCTCCGGGACTAGCGGTTTCGACGAGCAGTACTTC	CASSLSGTSGFDEQYF
TRBD2	TRBV30	NA	TRBJ2-7	TGTGCCTGGCAGCCGGGACTAGCGGGAGGCCCCTCTCCGTACGAGCAGTACTTC	CAWQPGLAGGPSPYEQYF
NA	TRBV14	NA	TRBJ2-3	TGTGCCAGCAGCCAAGGACGGGAGTACCGCACAGATACGCAGTATTTT	CASSQGREYRTDTQYF
TRBD1	TRBV28	NA	TRBJ1-5	TGTGCCAGCAGTCCCACCCGGACAGGGGGAGGTGGCAATCAGCCCCAGCATTTT	CASSPTRTGGGGNQPQHF
NA	TRBV5-1	NA	TRBJ2-2	TGCGCCAGCAGCTATGTAAGAAGCGACACCGGGGAGCTGTTTTTT	CASSYVRSDTGELFF
NA	TRBV14	NA	TRBJ1-3	TGTGCCAGCAGCCAAGTATCCAGCACCATATATTTT	CASSQVSSTIYF
TRBD1	TRBV6-6	NA	TRBJ1-1	TGTGCCAGCGAACTACTCCAGACAGGGGGAGGGACTGAAGCTTTCTTT	CASELLQTGGGTEAFF
NA	TRBV28	NA	TRBJ2-7	TGTGCCAGCAGCCGCGGGACCGCATCTCCTACGAAGCTGAACTTC	CASSRGTASPTKLNF
NA	TRBV19	NA	TRBJ2-7	TGTGCCAGTAGTAGAAGTGTAGGGCAGGGCTACGAGCAGTACTTC	CASSRSVGQGYEQYF
NA	TRBV19	NA	TRBJ2-3	TGTGCCAGTAGCGGGGGGCTAGTCAGCACAGATACGCAGTATTTT	CASSGGLVSTDTQYF
NA	TRBV19	NA	TRBJ2-2	TGTGCCAGCCTACCTTTGGACAGGAACACCGGGGAGCTGTTTTTT	CASLPLDRNTGELFF